This T cell receptor beta chain was found in a study of PD-1 blockade in mismatch repair-deficient tumors. Study-level background: Patients had over ten mismatch repair-deficient cancer types and were previously treated and progressing.

Every patient had mismatch repair deficiency by PCR or immunohistochemistry. TCRs were sequenced from a few patients responding to pembrolizumab. The assay was immunoSEQ multiplex PCR, and TCRdb's table has in-frame clones only and misses some. The sample has 100,000 to 150,000 clones; around 86% are singletons. Trimming stripped 1 base from V and 0 bases from J, with 10 bases between. The CDR3 has 15 residues. CDR1 and CDR2 (germline): LGHNA, YSLEER. With regard to this clone: The antigen is undetermined.

Study-wide findings and caveats: Rapid post-treatment expansion, then contraction, generally preceding radiologic response, marked tumor-resident clones.

The sequencing here drew on peripheral blood, taken 44 weeks after starting pembrolizumab. The chain combines TRBV4-3 with TRBJ2-7; D perhaps matches TRBD1 (5 bases). This clonotype was sampled from an adult with mismatch repair-deficient cancer. Here the CDR3 reads CASSQGFDSSYEQYF. The CDR3 nucleotides read TGCGCCAGCAGCCAAGGCTTCGACAGCTCCTACGAGCAGTACTTC.